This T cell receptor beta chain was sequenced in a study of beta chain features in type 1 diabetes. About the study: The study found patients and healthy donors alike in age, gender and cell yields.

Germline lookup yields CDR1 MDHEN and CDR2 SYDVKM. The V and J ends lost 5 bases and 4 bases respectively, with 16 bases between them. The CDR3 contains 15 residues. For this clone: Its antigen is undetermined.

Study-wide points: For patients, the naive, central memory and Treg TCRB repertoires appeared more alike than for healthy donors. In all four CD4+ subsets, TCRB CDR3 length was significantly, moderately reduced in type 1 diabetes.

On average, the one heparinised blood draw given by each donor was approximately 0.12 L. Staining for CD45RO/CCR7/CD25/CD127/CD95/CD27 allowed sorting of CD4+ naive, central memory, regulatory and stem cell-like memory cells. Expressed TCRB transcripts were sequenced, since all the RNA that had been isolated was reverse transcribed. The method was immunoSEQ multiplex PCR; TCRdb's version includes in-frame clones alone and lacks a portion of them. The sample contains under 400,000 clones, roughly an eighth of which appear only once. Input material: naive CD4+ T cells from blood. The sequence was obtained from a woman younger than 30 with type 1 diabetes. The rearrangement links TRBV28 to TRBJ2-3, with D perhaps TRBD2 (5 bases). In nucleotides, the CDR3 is TGTGCCAGCAGTCCCCGGGTGCTCGGGGCAGATACGCAGTATTTT. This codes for CASSPRVLGADTQYF.